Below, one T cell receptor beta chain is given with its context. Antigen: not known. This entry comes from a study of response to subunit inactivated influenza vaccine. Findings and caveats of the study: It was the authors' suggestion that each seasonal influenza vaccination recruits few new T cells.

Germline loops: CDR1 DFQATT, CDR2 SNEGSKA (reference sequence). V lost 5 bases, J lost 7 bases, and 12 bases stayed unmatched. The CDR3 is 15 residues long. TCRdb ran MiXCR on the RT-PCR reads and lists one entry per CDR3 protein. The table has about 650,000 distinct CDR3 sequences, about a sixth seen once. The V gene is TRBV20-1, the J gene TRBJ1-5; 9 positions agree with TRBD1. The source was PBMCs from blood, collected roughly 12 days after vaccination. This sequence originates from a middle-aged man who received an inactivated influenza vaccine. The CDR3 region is CSAWGGGTGIQPQHF. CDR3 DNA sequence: TGCAGTGCTTGGGGCGGAGGGACAGGGATACAGCCCCAGCATTTT.